The rows below give T cell receptor beta chains drawn from one sample of a study of T cell clonotyping in hematopoietic cell transplantation. The assay was immunoSEQ multiplex PCR, and TCRdb's table has in-frame clones only and misses some. In the table there are some 35,000 clones, 95% of which are singletons. This specimen was peripheral blood mononuclear cells, taken before stem cell transplant. Receptors were obtained from a man aged 40-49 years with chronic myeloid leukemia. Some clones in this sample may be carry-over from other donors' samples. Both conserved end residues are part of each CDR3.

v_gene	j_gene	CDR3aa
TRBV12-5	TRBJ2-3	CASGLVGVAGATDTQYF
TRBV30	TRBJ1-2	CAWKQGPGSYGYTF
TRBV4-3	TRBJ2-2	CASSQGGAVGELFF
TRBV4-3	TRBJ1-2	CASSRQTGGADYGYTF
TRBV30	TRBJ1-1	CAWGQGARTEAFF
TRBV5-6	TRBJ2-4	CASSWDRLAKNIQYF
TRBV18	TRBJ1-3	CASSPRGIDSSGNTIYF
TRBV6-4	TRBJ1-2	CASSPDRGINYGYTF
TRBV28	TRBJ1-2	CASSLTGIGFGYTF
TRBV19	TRBJ2-7	CASSNGHGPYEQYF
TRBV5-6	TRBJ1-4	CASSLARAGEKLFF
TRBV7-3	TRBJ1-6	CASSRTAASPLHF
TRBV5-1	TRBJ1-5	CASSLAGSQPQHF
TRBV30	TRBJ2-7	CAWNYQSSYEQYF
TRBV6-6	TRBJ2-1	CASRGGGAGFFNEQFF
TRBV7-8	TRBJ2-2	CASSLMGQSTGELFF
TRBV28	TRBJ1-1	CASSVPRQEGKAFF
TRBV7-9	TRBJ2-1	CASSVGSTYNEQFF
TRBV19	TRBJ1-5	CASSIAPDQPQHF
TRBV4-2	TRBJ1-1	CASSQRTGGDTEAFF
TRBV5-8	TRBJ2-7	CASSLLGGNYEQYF
TRBV5-1	TRBJ2-2	CASSTFTGGALSAGELFF
TRBV7-8	TRBJ2-3	CASSRNRGAADTQYF
TRBV29-1	TRBJ2-1	CSVQTRNNEQFF